The present T cell receptor beta chain was sequenced within a study of T cell changes during pregnancy in multiple sclerosis. Libraries were prepared by immunoSEQ multiplex PCR; TCRdb keeps only in-frame clonotypes and omits some of them. The repertoire consists of about 49,000 clones, with roughly nine tenths occurring once and the leading ten covering 0.37%. Germline CDR1 is GTSNPN and CDR2 is SVGIG (reference sequence). V dropped 0 bases and J dropped 9 bases, with 9 bases sitting between them. The CDR3 consists of 13 residues. The sequence came from a female donor in good health, enrolled as a control in a pregnancy study. The V and J genes are TRBV30 and TRBJ1-6, with D tentatively TRBD1 (5 bases). Sample: CD4+ T cells from peripheral blood mononuclear cells, taken in the second trimester of pregnancy. In DNA form, the CDR3 reads TGTGCCTGGAGTGTATTGGGGGGTTCACCCCTCCACTTT. This sequence encodes CAWSVLGGSPLHF.